These 20 T cell receptor beta chains share one sample of origin, sequenced in a study of response to subunit inactivated influenza vaccine. TCRdb re-called the RT-PCR reads through MiXCR, storing one row per CDR3 protein. The table has 860,000 or so distinct CDR3 sequences, 21% seen once. Sample: PBMCs from blood, taken 5 to 6 days after vaccination. All receptors come from a middle-aged man who received an inactivated influenza vaccine.

This clonotype showed up many times. This chain joins TRBV29-1 and TRBJ2-1; the D gene is possibly TRBD2 (5 bases). Trimming stripped 3 bases from V and 15 bases from J, with 9 bases between. There are 9 residues in the CDR3. The V gene's germline CDR1 is SQVTM and CDR2 ANQGSEA. The CDR3 DNA reads TGCAGCGTTGAGACTAATCGGTTCTTC. The encoded protein is CSVETNRFF.

This clonotype showed up just a few times. The chain links TRBV7-6 to TRBJ2-5; the D is unclear. CDR3 size: 17 residues. Germline CDR1 and CDR2: SGHVS and FNYEAQ. The V gene lost 4 bases and the J gene lost 6 bases, with 24 bases spanning the gap. CDR3 amino acids: CASSSLWQARFVKTQYF. As DNA, the CDR3 is TGTGCCAGCAGCTCCCTCTGGCAGGCAAGATTTGTGAAGACCCAGTACTTC. The full variable domain, rest sourced from reference TRBV7-6 and TRBJ2-5, is GAGVSQSPRYKVTKRGQDVALRCDPISGHVSLYWYRQALGQGPEFLTYFNYEAQQDKSGLPNDRFSAERPEGSISTLTIQRTEQRDSAMYRCASSSLWQARFVKTQYFGPGTRLLVL.

CDR3 DNA: TGTGCCAGCAGCAACGCGGGACCGCTCTATAATTCACCCCTCCACTTT. It codes for CASSNAGPLYNSPLHF. This chain connects TRBV6-1 to TRBJ1-6; possible D gene TRBD1, 5 bases. Trimming shortened V by 6 bases and J by 3 bases, and 15 bases separated the two germline ends. The V gene's germline CDR1 is MNHNS and CDR2 SASEGT. The CDR3 runs 16 residues.

This clonotype has just a few counts. The chain links TRBV4-1 to TRBJ1-2; D may be TRBD1 (5 bases). Germline V gene data show CDR1 as MGHRA and CDR2 as YSYEKL. The ends were cut back, 5 bases at V and 10 bases at J, with 20 bases in the middle. CDR3 length equals 14 residues. As DNA, the CDR3 is TGCGCCAGCAGCTTCGACCGGACCAGGGATTTCTACACCTTC. Translation gives CASSFDRTRDFYTF.

This chain uses TRBV20-1 with TRBJ2-7; 15 positions match TRBD2. The V segment lost 6 bases and the J segment 3 bases; nucleotides outside the gene matches: 9. The germline V gene has CDR1 DFQATT and CDR2 SNEGSKA (reference sequence). The CDR3 extends over 16 amino acids. CDR3 protein: CSAPGTSGRRNYEQYF. The CDR3 coding sequence is TGCAGTGCGCCAGGGACTAGCGGGAGGCGGAACTACGAGCAGTACTTC.

This clonotype was recorded a few times. The chain recombines TRBV20-1 with TRBJ2-3; 7 nucleotides line up with TRBD2. The CDR3 runs to 14 residues. Germline loops: CDR1 DFQATT, CDR2 SNEGSKA (reference sequence). With V trimmed by 3 bases and J by 5 bases, 8 bases remained unmatched. CDR3 residues: CSASLGRAEDTQYF. The CDR3 DNA sequence: TGCAGTGCTAGCTTAGGGAGGGCGGAAGATACGCAGTATTTT.

A few counts support this clonotype. The chain links TRBV6-4 to TRBJ2-1; 9 bases agree with TRBD2. CDR1 and CDR2 from the germline V gene are MRHNA and SNTAGT. After removal of 5 bases from V and 8 bases from J, the junction contained 10 bases not matched to a gene. The CDR3 is 15 residues long. The CDR3 DNA follows: TGTGCCAGCAGTAAGCTAGCGGGAAGGGGAGATGAGCAGTTCTTC. Its translation is CASSKLAGRGDEQFF.

This clonotype has ten or more counts. V is TRBV28 and J is TRBJ2-7, with 12 bases identical to TRBD2. This CDR3 comprises 14 residues. CDR1 is MDHEN and CDR2 is SYDVKM in the germline V gene. Losses at the gene ends were 5 bases for V and 6 bases for J; bases not matched to a gene: 5. CDR3 sequence (DNA): TGTGCCAGCAGTCCTAGCGGGAGGGCGCGCGAGCAGTACTTC. It encodes CASSPSGRAREQYF.

The chain links TRBV12-3 or TRBV12-4 to TRBJ2-7, with TRBD2 matching over 8 bases. The CDR3 sequence is 13 residues long. Unmatched junction bases numbered 4, after V lost 3 bases and J lost 6 bases. The DNA of the CDR3 is TGTGCCAGCAGTTTGCGGGGGGCTACCGAGCAGTACTTC. Translated: CASSLRGATEQYF.

V usage is TRBV11-2 and J usage is TRBJ2-7, with 8 bases aligning to TRBD2. CDR1 is SGHAT, CDR2 FQNNGV, per germline. V trimming: 5 bases; J trimming: 4 bases; junction bases outside the gene matches: 10. This CDR3 is built from 15 residues. The CDR3 nucleotides read TGTGCCAGCAGCACCATTAGCGGGGCTTGGTACGAGCAGTACTTC. Translating gives CASSTISGAWYEQYF.

This clonotype was seen repeatedly, ten times or more. The chain links TRBV20-1 to TRBJ1-5; D might be TRBD1 (6 bases). V lost 1 base, J lost 2 bases, and 6 bases lay in between. The germline V gene encodes CDR1 DFQATT and CDR2 SNEGSKA (reference sequence). This CDR3 spans 13 amino acids. The CDR3 loop reads CSARGTGNQPQHF. DNA for the CDR3: TGCAGTGCTAGAGGGACAGGCAATCAGCCCCAGCATTTT.

In DNA form, the CDR3 reads TGTGCCAGCAGTTACAACAGTTATAATTCACCCCTCCACTTT. Protein: CASSYNSYNSPLHF. The gene calls are TRBV6-5 and TRBJ1-6, with D unresolved. This CDR3 has 14 residues. Germline loops: CDR1 MNHEY, CDR2 SVGAGI. Trimming shortened V by 2 bases and J by 4 bases, and 6 bases separated the two germline ends.

This clonotype was seen many times. The chain employs TRBV6-1 and TRBJ2-3, with a tentative D call TRBD2 (6 bases). Germline-derived CDR1 and CDR2 are MNHNS and SASEGT. V dropped 4 bases and J dropped 0 bases, with 8 bases sitting between them. This CDR3 spans 14 amino acids. The CDR3 is CASSGGKSTDTQYF. In DNA, the CDR3 is TGTGCCAGCAGTGGCGGGAAGAGCACAGATACGCAGTATTTT.

The V and J genes are TRBV6-2 or TRBV6-3 and TRBJ2-7; unclear D gene. This CDR3 comprises 12 residues. V shed 4 bases and J shed 3 bases, with 7 bases lying between them. Per the germline V gene, CDR1 is MNHEY and CDR2 is SVGEGT. Here the CDR3 DNA reads TGTGCCAGCAGTTTTAGCAACTACGAGCAGTACTTC. This sequence encodes CASSFSNYEQYF.

V usage is TRBV24-1 and J usage is TRBJ2-3; unclear D gene. This CDR3 has 14 amino acids. V gave up 0 bases and J gave up 6 bases, with 9 bases separating them. CDR1 is KGHDR, CDR2 SFDVKD, per germline. CDR3 residues: CATSDLWAEDTQYF. CDR3 DNA sequence: TGTGCCACCAGTGATTTGTGGGCAGAGGATACGCAGTATTTT.

This clonotype was counted only a few times. The gene calls are TRBV20-1 and TRBJ1-5; no definite D call. The CDR3 extends over 14 amino acids. The V end was cut by 2 bases, the J end by 0 bases, with 8 bases between. Germline-derived CDR1 and CDR2 are DFQATT and SNEGSKA (reference sequence). The CDR3: CSARHGNSNQPQHF. The CDR3 region has the DNA TGCAGTGCTAGACATGGCAATAGCAATCAGCCCCAGCATTTT.

This clonotype has more than one count but fewer than ten. The chain links TRBV20-1 to TRBJ2-4, with a possible D match to TRBD1 (5 bases). Germline V lookup: CDR1 DFQATT, CDR2 SNEGSKA (reference sequence). Trimming pared 3 bases from V and 8 bases from J, leaving 11 bases between. This CDR3 is built from 12 residues. The CDR3 spells CSARTEGDIQYF. The DNA for the CDR3 is TGCAGTGCTAGGACAGAAGGAGACATTCAGTACTTC.

The gene calls are TRBV3-1 and TRBJ2-3; 9 nucleotides align to TRBD1. CDR3 length: 16 amino acids. Germline-derived CDR1 and CDR2 are LGHDT and YNNKEL (reference sequence). V shed 3 bases and J 2 bases; nucleotides not matched to a gene: 6. The CDR3 loop reads CASSHGTGTLTDTQYF. The CDR3 region has the DNA TGTGCCAGCAGCCATGGGACAGGGACCCTCACAGATACGCAGTATTTT.

This clonotype was detected only a few times. The V and J genes are TRBV20-1 and TRBJ2-7; 13 bases are shared with TRBD2. V dropped 4 bases and J dropped 2; count of bases not matched to a gene: 5. CDR1 and CDR2 (germline): DFQATT, SNEGSKA (reference sequence). The CDR3 extends over 15 amino acids. CDR3: CSATPGLAGTYEQYF. The CDR3 bases are TGCAGTGCTACCCCGGGACTAGCGGGAACCTACGAGCAGTACTTC.

This chain connects TRBV7-2 to TRBJ1-1, with D possibly matching TRBD1 (6 bases). CDR1 is SGHTA, CDR2 FQGNSA, per germline. Trimming shortened V by 5 bases and J by 4 bases, and 17 bases separated the two germline ends. This CDR3 has 15 amino acids. CDR3 loop: CASSEGHPMGTEAFF. CDR3 nucleotide sequence: TGTGCCAGCAGCGAGGGACATCCGATGGGCACTGAAGCTTTCTTT. Supplemented by reference TRBV7-2 and TRBJ1-1, the full variable domain reads GAGVSQSPSNKVTEKGKDVELRCDPISGHTALYWYRQSLGQGLEFLIYFQGNSAPDKSGLPSDRFSAERTGGSVSTLTIQRTQQEDSAVYLCASSEGHPMGTEAFFGQGTRLTVV.